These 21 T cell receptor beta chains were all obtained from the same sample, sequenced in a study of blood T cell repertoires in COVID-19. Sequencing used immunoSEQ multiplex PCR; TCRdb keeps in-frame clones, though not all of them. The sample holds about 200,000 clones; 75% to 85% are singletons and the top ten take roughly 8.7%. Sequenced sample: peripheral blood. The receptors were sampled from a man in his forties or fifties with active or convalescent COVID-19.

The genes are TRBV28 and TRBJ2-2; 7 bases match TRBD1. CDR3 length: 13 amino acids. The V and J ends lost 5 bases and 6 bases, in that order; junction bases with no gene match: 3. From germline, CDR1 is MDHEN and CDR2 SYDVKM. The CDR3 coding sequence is TGTGCCAGCAGTACGACAGGGCCCGGGGAGCTGTTTTTT. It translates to CASSTTGPGELFF.

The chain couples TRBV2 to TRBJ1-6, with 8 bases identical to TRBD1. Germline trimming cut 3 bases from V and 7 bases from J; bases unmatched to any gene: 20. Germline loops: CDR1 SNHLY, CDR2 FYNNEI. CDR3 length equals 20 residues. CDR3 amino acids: CASSDPVGTGWGSVNSPLHF. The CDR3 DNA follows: TGTGCCAGCAGTGACCCCGTTGGGACAGGATGGGGATCTGTGAATTCACCCCTCCACTTT.

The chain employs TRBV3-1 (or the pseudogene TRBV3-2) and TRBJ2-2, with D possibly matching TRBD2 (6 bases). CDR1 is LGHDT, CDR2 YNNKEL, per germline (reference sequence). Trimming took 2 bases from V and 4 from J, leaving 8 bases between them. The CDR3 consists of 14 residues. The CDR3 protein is CASSQYGGTGELFF. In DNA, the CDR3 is TGTGCCAGCAGCCAATACGGGGGCACCGGGGAGCTGTTTTTT.

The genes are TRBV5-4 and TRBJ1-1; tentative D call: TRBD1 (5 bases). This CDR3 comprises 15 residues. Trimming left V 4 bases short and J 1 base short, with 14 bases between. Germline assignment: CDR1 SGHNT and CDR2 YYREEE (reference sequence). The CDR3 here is CASSKQGLPNTEAFF. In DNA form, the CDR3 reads TGTGCCAGCAGCAAGCAGGGACTTCCGAACACTGAAGCTTTCTTT.

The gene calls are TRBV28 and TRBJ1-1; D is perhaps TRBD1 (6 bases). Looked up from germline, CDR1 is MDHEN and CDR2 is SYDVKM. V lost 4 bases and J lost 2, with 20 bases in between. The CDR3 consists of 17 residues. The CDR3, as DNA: TGTGCCAGCAGTTCTCCAGGGGACGGGCGATTCAACACTGAAGCTTTCTTT. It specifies CASSSPGDGRFNTEAFF.

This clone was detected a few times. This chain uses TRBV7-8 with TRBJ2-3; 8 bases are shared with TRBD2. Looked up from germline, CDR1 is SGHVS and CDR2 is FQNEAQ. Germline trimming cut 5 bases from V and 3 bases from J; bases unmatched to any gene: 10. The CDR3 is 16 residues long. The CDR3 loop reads CASSRRGGRRTDTQYF. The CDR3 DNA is TGTGCCAGCAGCCGCCGCGGGGGGCGAAGGACAGATACGCAGTATTTT.

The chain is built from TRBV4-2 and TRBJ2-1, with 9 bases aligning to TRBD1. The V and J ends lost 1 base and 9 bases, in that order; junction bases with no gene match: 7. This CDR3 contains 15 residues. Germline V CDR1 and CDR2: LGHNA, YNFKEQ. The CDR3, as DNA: TGTGCCAGCAGCCAAGGCGGGACAGGGCAAACTGAGCAGTTCTTC. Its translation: CASSQGGTGQTEQFF.

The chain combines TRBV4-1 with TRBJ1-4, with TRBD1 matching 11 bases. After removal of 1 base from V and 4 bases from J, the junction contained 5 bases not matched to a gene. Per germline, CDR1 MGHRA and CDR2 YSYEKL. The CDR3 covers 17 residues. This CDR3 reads CASSQAGQGALNEKLFF. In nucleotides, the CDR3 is TGCGCCAGCAGCCAAGCTGGACAGGGGGCCCTTAATGAAAAACTGTTTTTT.

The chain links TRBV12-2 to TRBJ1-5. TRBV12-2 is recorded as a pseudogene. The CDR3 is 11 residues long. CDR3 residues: CASRSLQPQHF. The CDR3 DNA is TGTGCAAGTCGCTCACTCCAGCCCCAGCATTTT.

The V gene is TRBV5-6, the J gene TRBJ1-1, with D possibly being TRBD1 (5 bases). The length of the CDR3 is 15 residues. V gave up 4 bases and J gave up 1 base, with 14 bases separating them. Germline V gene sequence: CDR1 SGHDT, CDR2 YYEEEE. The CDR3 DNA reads TGTGCCAGCAGCGACGGGGGGTTGACGAACACTGAAGCTTTCTTT. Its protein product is CASSDGGLTNTEAFF.

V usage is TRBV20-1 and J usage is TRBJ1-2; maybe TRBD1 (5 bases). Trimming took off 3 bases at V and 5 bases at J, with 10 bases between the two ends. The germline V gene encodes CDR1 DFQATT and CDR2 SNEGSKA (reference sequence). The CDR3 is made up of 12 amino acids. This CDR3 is CSASARAYGYTF. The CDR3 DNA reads TGCAGTGCTAGTGCCAGGGCGTATGGCTACACCTTC.

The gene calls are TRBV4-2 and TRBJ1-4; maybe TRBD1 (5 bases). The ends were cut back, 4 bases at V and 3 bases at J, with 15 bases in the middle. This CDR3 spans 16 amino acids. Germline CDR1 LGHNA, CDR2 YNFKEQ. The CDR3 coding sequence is TGTGCCAGCAGCCCCCAAGGGCGACAGTCTAATGAAAAACTGTTTTTT. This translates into CASSPQGRQSNEKLFF.

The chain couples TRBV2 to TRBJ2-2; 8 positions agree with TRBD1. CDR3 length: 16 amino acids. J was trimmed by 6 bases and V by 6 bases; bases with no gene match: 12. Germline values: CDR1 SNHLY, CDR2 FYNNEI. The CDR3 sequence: CASRTSGTGGSGELFF. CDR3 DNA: TGTGCCAGCAGGACCTCCGGGACAGGCGGTTCCGGGGAGCTGTTTTTT.

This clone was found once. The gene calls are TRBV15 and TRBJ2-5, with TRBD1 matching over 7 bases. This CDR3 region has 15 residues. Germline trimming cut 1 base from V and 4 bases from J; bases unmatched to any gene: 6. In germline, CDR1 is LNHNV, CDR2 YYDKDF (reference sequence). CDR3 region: CATSRARQGSETQYF. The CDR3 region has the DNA TGTGCCACCAGCAGAGCTCGACAGGGTTCAGAGACCCAGTACTTC.

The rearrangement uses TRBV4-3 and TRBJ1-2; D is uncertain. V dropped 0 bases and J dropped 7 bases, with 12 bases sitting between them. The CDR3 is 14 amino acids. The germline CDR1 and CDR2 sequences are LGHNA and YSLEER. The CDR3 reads CASSQDFSPSGYTF. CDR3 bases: TGCGCCAGCAGCCAAGATTTCAGTCCCTCTGGCTACACCTTC.

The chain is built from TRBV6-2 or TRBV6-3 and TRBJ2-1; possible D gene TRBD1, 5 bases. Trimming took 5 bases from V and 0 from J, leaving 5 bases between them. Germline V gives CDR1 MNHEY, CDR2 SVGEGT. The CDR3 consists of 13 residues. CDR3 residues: CASSDSSYNEQFF. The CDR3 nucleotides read TGTGCCAGCAGTGACAGCTCCTACAATGAGCAGTTCTTC.

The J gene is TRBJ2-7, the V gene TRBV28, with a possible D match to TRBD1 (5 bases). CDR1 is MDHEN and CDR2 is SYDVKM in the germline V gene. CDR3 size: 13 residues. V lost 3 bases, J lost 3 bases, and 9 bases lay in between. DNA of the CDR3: TGTGCCAGCAGTTTGGGGCGCCTCTACGAGCAGTACTTC. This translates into CASSLGRLYEQYF.

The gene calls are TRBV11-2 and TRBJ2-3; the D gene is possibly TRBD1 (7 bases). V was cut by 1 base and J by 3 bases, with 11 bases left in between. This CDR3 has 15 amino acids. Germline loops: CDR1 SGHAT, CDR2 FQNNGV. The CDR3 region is CASSLVAGGTDTQYF. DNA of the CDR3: TGTGCCAGCAGCTTAGTCGCAGGGGGGACAGATACGCAGTATTTT.

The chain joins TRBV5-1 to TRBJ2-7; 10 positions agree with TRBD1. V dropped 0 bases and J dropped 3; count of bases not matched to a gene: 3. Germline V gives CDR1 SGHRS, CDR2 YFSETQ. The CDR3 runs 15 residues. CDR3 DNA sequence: TGCGCCAGCAGCTTGGGGGACAGGGGCTTCTACGAGCAGTACTTC. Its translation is CASSLGDRGFYEQYF.

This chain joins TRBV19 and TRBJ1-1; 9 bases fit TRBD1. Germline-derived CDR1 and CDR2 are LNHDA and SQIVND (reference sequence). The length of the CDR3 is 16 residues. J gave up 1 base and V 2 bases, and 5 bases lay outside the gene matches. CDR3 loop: CASSIRGQGGNTEAFF. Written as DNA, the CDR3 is TGTGCCAGTAGTATACGGGGACAGGGCGGGAACACTGAAGCTTTCTTT.

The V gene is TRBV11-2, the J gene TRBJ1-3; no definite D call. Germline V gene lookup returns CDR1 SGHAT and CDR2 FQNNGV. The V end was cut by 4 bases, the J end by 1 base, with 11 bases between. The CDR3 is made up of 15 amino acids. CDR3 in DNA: TGTGCCAGCAGCTCAAGAGGCGAATCTGGAAACACCATATATTTT. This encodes CASSSRGESGNTIYF.